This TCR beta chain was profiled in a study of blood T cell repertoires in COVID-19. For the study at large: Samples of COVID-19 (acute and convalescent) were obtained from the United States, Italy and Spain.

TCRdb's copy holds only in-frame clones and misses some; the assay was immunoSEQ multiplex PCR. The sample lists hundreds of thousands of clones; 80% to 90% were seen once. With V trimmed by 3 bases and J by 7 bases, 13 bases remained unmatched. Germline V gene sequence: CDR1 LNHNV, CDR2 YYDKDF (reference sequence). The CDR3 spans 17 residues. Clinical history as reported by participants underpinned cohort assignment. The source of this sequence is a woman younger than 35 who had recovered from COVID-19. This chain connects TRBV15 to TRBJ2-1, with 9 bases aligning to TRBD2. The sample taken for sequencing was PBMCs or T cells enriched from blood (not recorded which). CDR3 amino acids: CATSSRGKTSGWNEQFF. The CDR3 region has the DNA TGTGCCACCAGCAGCCGGGGGAAGACTAGCGGTTGGAATGAGCAGTTCTTC.